This T cell receptor beta chain appears in the sequencing data of a study of glioma-infiltrating T cells after dendritic cell vaccination (dated by TCRdb to about 2016). Background on the whole study: Of the roughly 15 glioblastoma patients in the cohort, all drawn from Phase I and II dendritic cell vaccination trials, 9 were newly diagnosed and 6 had recurrent disease. Between 2003 and 2012, patients were given autologous tumor lysate-pulsed dendritic cell vaccination. The vaccine consisted of monocyte-derived dendritic cells cultured approximately seven days with IL-4 and GM-CSF, then pulsed overnight with autologous tumor lysate. Three intradermal dendritic cell vaccine injections were administered to patients at biweekly intervals in the arm below the axilla. In glioblastoma patients vaccinated with dendritic cells, deep sequencing of TCR beta CDR3 regions served to measure the amount of tumor-infiltrating lymphocytes and to compare repertoires between tumor and blood. Survival after dendritic cell vaccination was correlated with TCR sequencing metrics, such as TIL content and the overlap between tumor and blood repertoires.

The immunoSEQ assay amplified TCRB CDR3 regions from roughly 2.1 micrograms of genomic DNA, or from all available DNA when less than that amount was available. The multiplex PCR relied on 60 forward primers for TCR V beta segments and 13 reverse primers for J beta segments. To estimate the number of reads per starting template, synthetic control templates were added to each sample at limiting dilution. The Illumina HiSeq System generated sequencing reads of 87 bp. Turning to the authors' computational methods: PCR and sequencing errors were removed by a nearest neighbor algorithm that merged closely related sequences. TCR overlap was measured as the percentage of unique tumor TCR beta sequences also present in the same patient's peripheral blood. TCRdb mirrors the immuneACCESS table, restricted to in-frame sequences. Some clones are absent from its copies; in checked studies, under half trace to an unresolved V gene, and the reason for the others is unknown. V and J calls and clone size are copied from that table; D and trimming were computed from the DNA. The sample table records about 65,000 clones; about nine tenths of these occur just once. In total, the top ten clones hold 11% of the sample.

As to this clone: Its target antigen remains unknown. The record has no base qualities; no much larger clone is one base away.

For this chain, trimming is 6 bases at the V end and 4 bases at the J end, and the number of junction bases without a gene match is 14. The CDR3 runs 15 amino acids, cysteine and phenylalanine included. Only the CDR3 DNA is retained, 45 bases long and in frame from the first base. From the germline V gene, CDR1 is SQVTM and CDR2 is ANQGSEA. The paper as a whole reports these results and caveats: The cohort was small and heterogeneous, and full blood and tumor sets were available for few patients, with initial-recurrent tumor pairs available for even fewer patients. No direct relationship between TCR clonality and survival was found, suggesting that a diverse polyclonal response may matter. After dendritic cell vaccination, a higher estimated pretreatment TIL content predicted longer time to progression and overall survival. The three-group TCR overlap response model was described as speculative and requiring prospective validation.

The intended sense of this specimen's time point label: after dendritic cell vaccination, including at tumor progression/relapse. Selection of patients required sufficient residual fresh-frozen tumor tissue and over two years of available survival data. Molecular status otherwise varied across the glioblastoma patients, but none of them carried an isocitrate dehydrogenase mutation. PBMC were collected before vaccination, two weeks after the third vaccination, and at tumor progression when it occurred. Genomic DNA was extracted with the Qiagen DNeasy Blood extraction Kit. The rearranged chain carries TRBV29-1 and TRBJ2-5, with TRBD1 identical over 7 junction bases. The TCR originated in a human donor with glioblastoma. Source: blood, taken after dendritic cell vaccination. The CDR3 amino acid sequence is: CSVGATGVGRETQYF. The DNA is as follows: TGCAGCGTCGGAGCCACAGGGGTGGGGCGAGAGACCCAGTACTTC.